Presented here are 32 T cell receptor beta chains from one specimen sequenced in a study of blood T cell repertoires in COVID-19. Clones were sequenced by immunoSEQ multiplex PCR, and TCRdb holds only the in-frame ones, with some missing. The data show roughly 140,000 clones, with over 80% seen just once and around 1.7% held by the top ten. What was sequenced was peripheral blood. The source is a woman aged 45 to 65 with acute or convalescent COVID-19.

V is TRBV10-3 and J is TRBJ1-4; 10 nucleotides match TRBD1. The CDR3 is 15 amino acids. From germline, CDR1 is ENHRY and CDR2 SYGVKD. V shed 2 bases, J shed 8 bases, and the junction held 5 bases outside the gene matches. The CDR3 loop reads CAISEPDRGEEKLFF. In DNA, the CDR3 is TGTGCCATCAGTGAGCCGGACAGGGGGGAAGAAAAACTGTTTTTT.

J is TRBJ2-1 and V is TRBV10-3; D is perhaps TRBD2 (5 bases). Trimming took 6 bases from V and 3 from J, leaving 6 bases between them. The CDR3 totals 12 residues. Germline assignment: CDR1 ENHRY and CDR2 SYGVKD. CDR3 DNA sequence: TGTGCCATCAGCGGGGACTACAATGAGCAGTTCTTC. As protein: CAISGDYNEQFF.

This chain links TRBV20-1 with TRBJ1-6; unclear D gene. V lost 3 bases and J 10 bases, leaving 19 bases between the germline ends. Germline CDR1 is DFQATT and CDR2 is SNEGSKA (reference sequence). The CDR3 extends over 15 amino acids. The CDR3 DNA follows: TGCAGTGCTAGTTTTGTCCAGGCATCCACCTCACCCCTCCACTTT. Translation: CSASFVQASTSPLHF.

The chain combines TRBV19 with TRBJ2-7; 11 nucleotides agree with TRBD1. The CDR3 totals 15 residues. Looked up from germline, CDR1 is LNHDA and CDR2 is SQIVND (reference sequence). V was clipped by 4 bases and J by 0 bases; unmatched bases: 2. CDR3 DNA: TGTGCCAGTAGTACCGGACAGGGGGCCTCCTACGAGCAGTACTTC. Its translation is CASSTGQGASYEQYF.

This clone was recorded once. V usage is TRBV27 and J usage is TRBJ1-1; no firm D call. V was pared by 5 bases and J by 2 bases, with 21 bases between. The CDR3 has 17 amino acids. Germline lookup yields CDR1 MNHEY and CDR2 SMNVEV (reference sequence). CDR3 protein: CASSPRRWAGKNTEAFF. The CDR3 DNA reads TGTGCCAGCAGTCCCCGGCGATGGGCAGGCAAAAACACTGAAGCTTTCTTT.

The DNA for the CDR3 is TGTGCCAGCAGCCAAGCCCTCAGACTAGCCGGCAATGAGCAGTTCTTC. Translated, it gives CASSQALRLAGNEQFF. The gene calls are TRBV3-1 (or the pseudogene TRBV3-2) and TRBJ2-1, with 7 bases lining up with TRBD2. The V gene end was trimmed by 1 base and the J gene end by 6 bases; junction bases not matched to a gene: 9. The germline V gene has CDR1 LGHDT and CDR2 YNNKEL (reference sequence). This CDR3 contains 16 residues.

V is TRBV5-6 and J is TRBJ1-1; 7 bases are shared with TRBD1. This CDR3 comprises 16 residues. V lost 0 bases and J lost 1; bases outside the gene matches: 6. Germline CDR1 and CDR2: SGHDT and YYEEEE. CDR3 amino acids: CASSLATGVRNTEAFF. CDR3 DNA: TGTGCCAGCAGCTTGGCTACAGGGGTTAGGAACACTGAAGCTTTCTTT.

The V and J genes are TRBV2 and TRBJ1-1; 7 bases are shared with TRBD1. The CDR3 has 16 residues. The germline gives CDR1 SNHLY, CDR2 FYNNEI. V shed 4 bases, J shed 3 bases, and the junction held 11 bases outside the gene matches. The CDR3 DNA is TGTGCCAGCAGTGGGACCCCACAGGGGACTCACACTGAAGCTTTCTTT. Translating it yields CASSGTPQGTHTEAFF.

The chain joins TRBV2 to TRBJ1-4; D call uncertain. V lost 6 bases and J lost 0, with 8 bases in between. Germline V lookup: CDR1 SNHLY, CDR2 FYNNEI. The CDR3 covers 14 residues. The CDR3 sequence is CASSLSATNEKLFF. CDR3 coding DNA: TGTGCCAGCAGCCTGAGTGCAACTAATGAAAAACTGTTTTTT.

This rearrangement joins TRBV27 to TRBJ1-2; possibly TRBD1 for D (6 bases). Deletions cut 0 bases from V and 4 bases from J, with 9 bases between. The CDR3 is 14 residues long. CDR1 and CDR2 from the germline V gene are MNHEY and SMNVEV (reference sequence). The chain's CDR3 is CASSLSVGAYGYTF. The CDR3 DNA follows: TGTGCCAGCAGTTTATCGGTGGGGGCCTATGGCTACACCTTC.

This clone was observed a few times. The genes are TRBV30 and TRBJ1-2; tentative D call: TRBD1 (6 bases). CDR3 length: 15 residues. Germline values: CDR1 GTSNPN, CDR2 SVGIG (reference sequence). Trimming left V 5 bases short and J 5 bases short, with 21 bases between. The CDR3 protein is CAWGGQGPWTYGYTF. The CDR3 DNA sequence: TGTGCCTGGGGGGGGCAGGGTCCCTGGACGTATGGCTACACCTTC.

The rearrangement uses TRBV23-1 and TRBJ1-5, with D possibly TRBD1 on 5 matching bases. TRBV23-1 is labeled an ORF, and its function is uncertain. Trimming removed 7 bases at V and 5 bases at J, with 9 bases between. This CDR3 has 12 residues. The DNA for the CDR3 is TGCGCCAGCATCCGGGGGGATCAGCCCCAGCATTTT. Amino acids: CASIRGDQPQHF.

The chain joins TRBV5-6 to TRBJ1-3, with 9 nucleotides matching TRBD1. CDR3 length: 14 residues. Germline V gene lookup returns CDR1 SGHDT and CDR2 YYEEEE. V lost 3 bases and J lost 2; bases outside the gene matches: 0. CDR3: CASSWDRAGNTIYF. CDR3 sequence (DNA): TGTGCCAGCAGCTGGGACAGGGCTGGAAACACCATATATTTT.

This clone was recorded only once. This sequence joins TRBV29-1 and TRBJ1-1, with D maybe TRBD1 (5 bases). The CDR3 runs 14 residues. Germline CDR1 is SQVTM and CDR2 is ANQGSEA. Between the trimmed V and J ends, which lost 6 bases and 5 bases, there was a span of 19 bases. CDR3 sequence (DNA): TGCAGCGTCCTCTCGACCGGGGGGAGGACTGAAGCTTTCTTT. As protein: CSVLSTGGRTEAFF.

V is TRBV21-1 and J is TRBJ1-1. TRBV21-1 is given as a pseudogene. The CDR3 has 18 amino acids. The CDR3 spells CASSKKTGDRSAGTEAFF. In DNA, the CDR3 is TGTGCCAGCAGCAAAAAGACGGGGGATCGGTCAGCAGGCACTGAAGCTTTCTTT.

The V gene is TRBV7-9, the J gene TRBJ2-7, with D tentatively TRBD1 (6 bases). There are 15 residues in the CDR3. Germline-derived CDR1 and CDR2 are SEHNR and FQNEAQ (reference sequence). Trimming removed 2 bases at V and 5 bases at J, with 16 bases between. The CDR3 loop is CASSLRGSGTNEQYF. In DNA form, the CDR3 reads TGTGCCAGCAGCTTACGTGGGTCCGGGACAAACGAGCAGTACTTC. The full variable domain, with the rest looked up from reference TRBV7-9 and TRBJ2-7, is DTGVSQNPRHKITKRGQNVTFRCDPISEHNRLYWYRQTLGQGPEFLTYFQNEAQLEKSRLLSDRFSAERPKGSFSTLEIQRTEQGDSAMYLCASSLRGSGTNEQYFGPGTRLTVT.

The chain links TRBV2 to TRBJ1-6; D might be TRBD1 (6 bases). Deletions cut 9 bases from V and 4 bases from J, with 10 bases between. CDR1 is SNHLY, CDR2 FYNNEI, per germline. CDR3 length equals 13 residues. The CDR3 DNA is TGTGCCAGTAATACAGGGTATAATTCACCCCTCCACTTT. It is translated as CASNTGYNSPLHF.

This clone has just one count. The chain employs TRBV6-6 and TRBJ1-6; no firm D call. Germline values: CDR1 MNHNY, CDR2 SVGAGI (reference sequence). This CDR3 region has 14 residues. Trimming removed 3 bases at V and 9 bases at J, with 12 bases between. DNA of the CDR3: TGTGCCAGCAGTTATGCAGAATTAACTTCACCCCTCCACTTT. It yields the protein CASSYAELTSPLHF.

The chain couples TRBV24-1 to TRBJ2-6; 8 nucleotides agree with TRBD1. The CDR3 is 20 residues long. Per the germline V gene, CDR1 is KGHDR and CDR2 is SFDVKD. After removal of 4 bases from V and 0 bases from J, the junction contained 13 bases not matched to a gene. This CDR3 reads CATSDPHRTGPSSGANVLTF. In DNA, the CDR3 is TGTGCCACCAGTGACCCACACCGGACAGGGCCCTCCTCTGGGGCCAACGTCCTGACTTTC.

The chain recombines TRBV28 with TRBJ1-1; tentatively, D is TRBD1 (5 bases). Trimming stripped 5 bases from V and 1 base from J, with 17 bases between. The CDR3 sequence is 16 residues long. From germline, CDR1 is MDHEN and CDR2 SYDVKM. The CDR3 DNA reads TGTGCCAGCAGTGCTCCGGGACTTTATTGGAACACTGAAGCTTTCTTT. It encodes CASSAPGLYWNTEAFF.

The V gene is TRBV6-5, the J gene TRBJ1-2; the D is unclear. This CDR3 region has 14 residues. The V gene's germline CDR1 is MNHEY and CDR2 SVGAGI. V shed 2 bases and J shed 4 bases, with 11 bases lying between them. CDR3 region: CASSYDEGVYGYTF. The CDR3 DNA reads TGTGCCAGCAGTTACGATGAGGGCGTCTATGGCTACACCTTC.

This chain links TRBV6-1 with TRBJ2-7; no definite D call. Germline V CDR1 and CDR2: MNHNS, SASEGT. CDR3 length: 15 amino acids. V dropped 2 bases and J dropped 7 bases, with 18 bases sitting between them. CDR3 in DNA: TGTGCCAGCAGTGAACGTATTGGAAAGTACGGGGAGCAGTACTTC. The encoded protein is CASSERIGKYGEQYF.

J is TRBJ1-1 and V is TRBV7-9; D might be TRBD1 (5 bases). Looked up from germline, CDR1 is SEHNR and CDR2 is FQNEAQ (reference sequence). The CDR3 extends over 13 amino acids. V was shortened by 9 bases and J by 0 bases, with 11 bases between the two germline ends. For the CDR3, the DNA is TGTGCCAGTCACGGACACTTGAACACTGAAGCTTTCTTT. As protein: CASHGHLNTEAFF.

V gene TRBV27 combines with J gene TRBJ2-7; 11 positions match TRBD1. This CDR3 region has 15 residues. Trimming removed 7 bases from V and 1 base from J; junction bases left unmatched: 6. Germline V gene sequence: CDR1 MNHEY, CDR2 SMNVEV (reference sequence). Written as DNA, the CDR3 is TGTGCCAGCATGGACAGGGGGCGGCTATCCTACGAGCAGTACTTC. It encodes CASMDRGRLSYEQYF.

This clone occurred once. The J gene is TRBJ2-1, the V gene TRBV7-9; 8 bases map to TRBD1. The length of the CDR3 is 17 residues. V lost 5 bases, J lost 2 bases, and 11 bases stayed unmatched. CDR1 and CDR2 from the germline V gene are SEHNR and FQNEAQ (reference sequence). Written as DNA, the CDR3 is TGTGCCAGCAGCCCTCGGACAGGGAAGAACACCTACAATGAGCAGTTCTTC. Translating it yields CASSPRTGKNTYNEQFF.

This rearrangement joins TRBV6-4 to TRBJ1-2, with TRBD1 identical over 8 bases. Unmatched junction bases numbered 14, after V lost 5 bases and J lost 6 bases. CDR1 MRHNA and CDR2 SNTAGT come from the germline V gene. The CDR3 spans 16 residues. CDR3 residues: CASSLKGQAGSDGYTF. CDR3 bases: TGTGCCAGCAGTCTCAAGGGACAGGCCGGGTCGGATGGCTACACCTTC.

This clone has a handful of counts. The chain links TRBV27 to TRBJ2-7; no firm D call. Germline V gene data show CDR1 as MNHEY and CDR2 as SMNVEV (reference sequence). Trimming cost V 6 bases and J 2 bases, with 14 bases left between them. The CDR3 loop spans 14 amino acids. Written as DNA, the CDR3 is TGTGCCAGCAGCGCGCGAGGCGGCCCCTACGAGCAGTACTTC. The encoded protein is CASSARGGPYEQYF.

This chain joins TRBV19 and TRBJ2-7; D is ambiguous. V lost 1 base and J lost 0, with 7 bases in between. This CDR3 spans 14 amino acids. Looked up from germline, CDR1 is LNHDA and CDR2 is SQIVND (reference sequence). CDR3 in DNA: TGTGCCAGTAGTATAGGAGGCCCCTCCTACGAGCAGTACTTC. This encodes CASSIGGPSYEQYF.

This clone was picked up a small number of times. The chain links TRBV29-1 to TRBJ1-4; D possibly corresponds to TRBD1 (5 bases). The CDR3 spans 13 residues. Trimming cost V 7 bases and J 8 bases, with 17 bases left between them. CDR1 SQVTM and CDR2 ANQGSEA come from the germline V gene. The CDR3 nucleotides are TGCAGCGGTGCGGACATCGCCGGGGAAAAACTGTTTTTT. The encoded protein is CSGADIAGEKLFF.

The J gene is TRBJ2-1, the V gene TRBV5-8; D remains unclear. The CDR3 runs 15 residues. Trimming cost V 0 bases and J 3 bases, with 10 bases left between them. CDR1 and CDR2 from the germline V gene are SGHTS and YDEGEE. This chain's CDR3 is CASSLGASLYNEQFF. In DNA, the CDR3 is TGTGCCAGCAGCTTGGGGGCATCCCTCTACAATGAGCAGTTCTTC.

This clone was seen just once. The CDR3 DNA reads as TGTGCCAGCAGTTTCGGCCGGGGCACAGATACGCAGTATTTT. Translating it yields CASSFGRGTDTQYF. The chain combines TRBV6-5 with TRBJ2-3; D is undetermined. The CDR3 has 14 amino acids. The germline V gene has CDR1 MNHEY and CDR2 SVGAGI. With 4 bases removed from V and 1 base from J, the gap between germline ends came to 9 bases.

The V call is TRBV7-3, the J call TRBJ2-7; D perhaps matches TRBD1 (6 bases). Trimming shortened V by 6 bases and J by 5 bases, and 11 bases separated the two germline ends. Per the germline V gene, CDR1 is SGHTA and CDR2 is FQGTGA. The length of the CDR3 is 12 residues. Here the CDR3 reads CASRLDSHEQYF. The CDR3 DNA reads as TGTGCCAGCAGATTGGACAGCCACGAGCAGTACTTC.